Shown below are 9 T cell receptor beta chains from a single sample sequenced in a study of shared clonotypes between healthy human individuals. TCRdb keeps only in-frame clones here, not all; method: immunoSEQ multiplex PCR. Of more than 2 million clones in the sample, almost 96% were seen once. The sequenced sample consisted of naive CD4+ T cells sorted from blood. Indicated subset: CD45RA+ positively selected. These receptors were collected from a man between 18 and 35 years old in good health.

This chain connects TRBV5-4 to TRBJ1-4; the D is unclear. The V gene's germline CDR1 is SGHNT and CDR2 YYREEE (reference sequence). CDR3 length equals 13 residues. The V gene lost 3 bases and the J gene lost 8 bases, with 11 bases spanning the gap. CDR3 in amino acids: CASSSEGREKLFF. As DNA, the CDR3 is TGTGCCAGCAGCTCCGAAGGACGCGAAAAACTGTTTTTT.

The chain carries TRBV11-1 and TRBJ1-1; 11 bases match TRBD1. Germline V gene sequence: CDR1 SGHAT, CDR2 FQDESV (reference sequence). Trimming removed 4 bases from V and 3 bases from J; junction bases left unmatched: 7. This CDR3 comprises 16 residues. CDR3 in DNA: TGTGCCAGCAGCTCCTGGACAGGGGGCGAGGACACTGAAGCTTTCTTT. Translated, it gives CASSSWTGGEDTEAFF. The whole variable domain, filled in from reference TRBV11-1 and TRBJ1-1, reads EAEVAQSPRYKITEKSQAVAFWCDPISGHATLYWYRQILGQGPELLVQFQDESVVDDSQLPKDRFSAERLKGVDSTLKIQPAELGDSAMYLCASSSWTGGEDTEAFFGQGTRLTVV.

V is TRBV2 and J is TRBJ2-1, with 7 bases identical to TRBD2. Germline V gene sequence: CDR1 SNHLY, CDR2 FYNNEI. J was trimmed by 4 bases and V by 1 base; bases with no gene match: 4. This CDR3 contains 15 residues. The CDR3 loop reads CASSEGGTTYNEQFF. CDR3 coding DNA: TGTGCCAGCAGTGAAGGGGGGACTACGTACAATGAGCAGTTCTTC.

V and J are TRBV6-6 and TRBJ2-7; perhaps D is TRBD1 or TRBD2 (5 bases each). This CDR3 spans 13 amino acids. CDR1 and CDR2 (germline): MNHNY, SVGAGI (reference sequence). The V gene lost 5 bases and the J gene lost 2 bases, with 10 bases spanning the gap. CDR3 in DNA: TGTGCCAGCAGTATAAGGGACCCCTACGAGCAGTACTTC. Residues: CASSIRDPYEQYF.

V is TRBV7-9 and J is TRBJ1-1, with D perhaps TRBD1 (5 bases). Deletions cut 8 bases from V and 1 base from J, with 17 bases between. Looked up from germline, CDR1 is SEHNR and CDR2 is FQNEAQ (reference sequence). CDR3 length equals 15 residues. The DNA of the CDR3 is TGTGCCAGCCTCGCTGAGGGGATTGGGAACACTGAAGCTTTCTTT. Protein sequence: CASLAEGIGNTEAFF.

The DNA for the CDR3 is TGTGCCAGCACCAAGTTGGGGCAAAATCAGCCCCAGCATTTT. Translating gives CASTKLGQNQPQHF. The chain carries TRBV6-1 and TRBJ1-5, with D perhaps matching TRBD1 (5 bases). CDR1 is MNHNS, CDR2 SASEGT, per germline. V lost 7 bases, J lost 4 bases, and 14 bases lay in between. CDR3 length: 14 residues.

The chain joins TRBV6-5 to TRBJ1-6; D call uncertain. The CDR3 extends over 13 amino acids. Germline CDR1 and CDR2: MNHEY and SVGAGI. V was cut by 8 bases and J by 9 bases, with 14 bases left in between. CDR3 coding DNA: TGTGCCAGCGCTCGGGCTCGCCCTTCACCCCTCCACTTT. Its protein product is CASARARPSPLHF.

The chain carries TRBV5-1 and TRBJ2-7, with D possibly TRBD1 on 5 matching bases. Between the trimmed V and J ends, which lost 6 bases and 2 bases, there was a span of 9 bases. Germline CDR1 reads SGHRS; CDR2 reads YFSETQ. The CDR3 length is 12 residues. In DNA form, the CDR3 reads TGCGCCAGCAAGGGGCAACCCTACGAGCAGTACTTC. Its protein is CASKGQPYEQYF.

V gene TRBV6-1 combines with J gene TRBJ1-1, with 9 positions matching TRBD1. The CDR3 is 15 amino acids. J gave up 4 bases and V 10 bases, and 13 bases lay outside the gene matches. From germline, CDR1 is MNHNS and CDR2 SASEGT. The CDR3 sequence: CATKLSGQGSTEAFF. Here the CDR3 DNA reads TGTGCCACCAAATTATCGGGACAGGGTAGCACTGAAGCTTTCTTT.